The sequence of this T cell receptor beta chain was determined in a study of response to subunit inactivated influenza vaccine. Trimming removed 5 bases from V and 9 bases from J; junction bases left unmatched: 4. This CDR3 spans 14 amino acids. Looked up from germline, CDR1 is DFQATT and CDR2 is SNEGSKA (reference sequence). From the RT-PCR reads, TCRdb called clonotypes with MiXCR, one entry per CDR3 protein. Of 550,000 to 800,000 distinct CDR3 sequences listed, roughly 14% are singletons. In its sample, this clonotype was seen a few times. Its target is unknown. Study results and limitations: Researchers suggested that each seasonal influenza vaccination recruits few new T cells.

The chain is built from TRBV20-1 and TRBJ2-1, with 16 bases matching TRBD2. The clonotype comes from a man aged 50 to 59 who received an inactivated influenza vaccine. Material: PBMCs from blood, obtained 14 to 15 days before vaccination. The CDR3 DNA reads as TGCAGTGCTCCGGGACTAGCGGGAGGGGGTGAGCAGTTCTTC. Translation: CSAPGLAGGGEQFF.